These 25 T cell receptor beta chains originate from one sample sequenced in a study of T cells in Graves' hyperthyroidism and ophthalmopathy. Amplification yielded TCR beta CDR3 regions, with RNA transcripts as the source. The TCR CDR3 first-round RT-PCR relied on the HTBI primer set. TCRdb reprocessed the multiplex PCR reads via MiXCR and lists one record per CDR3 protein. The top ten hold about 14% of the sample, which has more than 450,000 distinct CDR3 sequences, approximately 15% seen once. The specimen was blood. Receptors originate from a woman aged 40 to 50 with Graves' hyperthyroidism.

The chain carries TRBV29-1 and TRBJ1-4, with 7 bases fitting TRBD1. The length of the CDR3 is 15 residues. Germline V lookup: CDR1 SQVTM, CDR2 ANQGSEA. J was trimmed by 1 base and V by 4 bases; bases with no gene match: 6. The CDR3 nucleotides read TGCAGCGTTGGAGGGACAGAGGGAACTAATGAAAAACTGTTTTTT. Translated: CSVGGTEGTNEKLFF.

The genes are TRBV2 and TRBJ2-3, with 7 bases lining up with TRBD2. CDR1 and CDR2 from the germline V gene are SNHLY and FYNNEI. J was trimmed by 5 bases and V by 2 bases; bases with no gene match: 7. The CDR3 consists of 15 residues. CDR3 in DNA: TGTGCCAGCAGTGAAAGGGCTAGCGGAGGAGATACGCAGTATTTT. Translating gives CASSERASGGDTQYF.

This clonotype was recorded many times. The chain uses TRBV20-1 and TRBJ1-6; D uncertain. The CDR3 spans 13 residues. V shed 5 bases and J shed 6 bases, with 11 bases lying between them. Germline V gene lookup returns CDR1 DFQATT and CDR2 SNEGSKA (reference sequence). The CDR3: CSAYRAGNSPLHF. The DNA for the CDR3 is TGCAGTGCTTACCGGGCCGGTAATTCACCCCTCCACTTT.

The CDR3 loop reads CASSLGGTSGRWDNEQFF. The CDR3, as DNA: TGCGCCAGCAGCTTGGGGGGGACTAGCGGGAGATGGGACAATGAGCAGTTCTTC. The chain links TRBV5-1 to TRBJ2-1, with 14 bases identical to TRBD2. The length of the CDR3 is 18 residues. Germline V lookup: CDR1 SGHRS, CDR2 YFSETQ. Trimming at V came to 0 bases and at J to 5 bases, leaving 7 bases not matched to a gene.

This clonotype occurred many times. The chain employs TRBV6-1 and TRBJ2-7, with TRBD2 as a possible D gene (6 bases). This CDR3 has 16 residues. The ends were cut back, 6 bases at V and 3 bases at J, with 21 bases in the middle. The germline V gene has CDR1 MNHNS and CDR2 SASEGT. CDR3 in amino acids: CASSRDPPGSIYEQYF. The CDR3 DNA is TGTGCCAGCAGCCGAGATCCCCCCGGGAGCATCTACGAGCAGTACTTC.

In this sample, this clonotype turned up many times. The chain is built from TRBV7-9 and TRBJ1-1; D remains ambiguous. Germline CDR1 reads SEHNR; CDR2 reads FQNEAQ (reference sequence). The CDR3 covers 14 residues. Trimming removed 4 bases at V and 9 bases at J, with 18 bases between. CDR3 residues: CASSYAGTANKAFF. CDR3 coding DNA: TGTGCCAGCAGCTACGCTGGAACAGCTAATAAAGCTTTCTTT.

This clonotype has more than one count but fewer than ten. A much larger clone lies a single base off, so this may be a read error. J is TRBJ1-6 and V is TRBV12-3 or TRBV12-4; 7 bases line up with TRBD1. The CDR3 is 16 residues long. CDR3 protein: CASRRDSWFYGSPLRF. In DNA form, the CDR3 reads TGTGCCAGCAGACGGGACAGCTGGTTCTACGGGTCACCCCTCCGCTTT.

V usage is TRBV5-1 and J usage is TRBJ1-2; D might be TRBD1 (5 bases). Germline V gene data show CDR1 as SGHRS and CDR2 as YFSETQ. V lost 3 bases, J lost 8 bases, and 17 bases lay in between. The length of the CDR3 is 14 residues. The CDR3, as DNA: TGCGCCAGCAGCTCTACGACAGTAATCACGGGCTACACCTTC. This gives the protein CASSSTTVITGYTF. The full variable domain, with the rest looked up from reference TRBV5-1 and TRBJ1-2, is KAGVTQTPRYLIKTRGQQVTLSCSPISGHRSVSWYQQTPGQGLQFLFEYFSETQRNKGNFPGRFSGRQFSNSRSEMNVSTLELGDSALYLCASSSTTVITGYTFGSGTRLTVV.

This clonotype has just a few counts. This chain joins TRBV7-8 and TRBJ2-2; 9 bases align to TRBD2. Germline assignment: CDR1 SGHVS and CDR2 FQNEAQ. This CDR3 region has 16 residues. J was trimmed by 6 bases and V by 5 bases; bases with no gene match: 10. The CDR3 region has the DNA TGTGCCAGCAGCCCCATCGGCGGGAGGGTCCCCGGGGAGCTGTTTTTT. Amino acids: CASSPIGGRVPGELFF.

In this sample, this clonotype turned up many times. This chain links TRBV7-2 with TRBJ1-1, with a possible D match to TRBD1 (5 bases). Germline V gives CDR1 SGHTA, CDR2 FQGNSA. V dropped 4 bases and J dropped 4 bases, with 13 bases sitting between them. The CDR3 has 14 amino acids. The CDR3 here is CASSSGPSATEAFF. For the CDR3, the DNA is TGTGCCAGCAGCTCGGGACCGTCAGCCACTGAAGCTTTCTTT.

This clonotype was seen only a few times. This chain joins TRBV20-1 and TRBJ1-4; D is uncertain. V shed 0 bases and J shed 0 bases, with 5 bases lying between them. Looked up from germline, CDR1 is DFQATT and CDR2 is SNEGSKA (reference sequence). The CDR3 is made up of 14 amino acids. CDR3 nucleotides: TGCAGTGCTAGAGACGGGACAACTAATGAAAAACTGTTTTTT. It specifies CSARDGTTNEKLFF.

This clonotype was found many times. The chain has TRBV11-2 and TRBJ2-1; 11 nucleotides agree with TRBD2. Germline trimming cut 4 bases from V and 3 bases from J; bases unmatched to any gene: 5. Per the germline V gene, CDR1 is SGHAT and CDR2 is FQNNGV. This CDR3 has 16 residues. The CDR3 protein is CASSWTGLADYNEQFF. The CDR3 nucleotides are TGTGCCAGCAGCTGGACGGGACTAGCGGACTACAATGAGCAGTTCTTC.

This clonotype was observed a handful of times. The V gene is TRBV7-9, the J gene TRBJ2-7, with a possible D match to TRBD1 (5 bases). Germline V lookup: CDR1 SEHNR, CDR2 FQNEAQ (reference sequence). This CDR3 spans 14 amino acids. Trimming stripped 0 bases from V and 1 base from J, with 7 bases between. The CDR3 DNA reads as TGTGCCAGCAGCTTAGCAGACAGTTCCTACGAGCAGTACTTC. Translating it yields CASSLADSSYEQYF.

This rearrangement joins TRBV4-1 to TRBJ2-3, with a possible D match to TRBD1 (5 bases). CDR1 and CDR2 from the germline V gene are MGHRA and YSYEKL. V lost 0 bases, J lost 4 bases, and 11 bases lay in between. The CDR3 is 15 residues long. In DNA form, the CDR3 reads TGCGCCAGCAGCCAAGATAAGGGGCTCGCAGATACGCAGTATTTT. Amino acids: CASSQDKGLADTQYF.

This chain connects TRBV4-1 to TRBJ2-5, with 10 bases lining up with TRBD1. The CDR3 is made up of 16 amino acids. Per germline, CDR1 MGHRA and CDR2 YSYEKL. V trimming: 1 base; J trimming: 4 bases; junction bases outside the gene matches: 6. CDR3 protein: CASSQARTGGRETQYF. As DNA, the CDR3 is TGCGCCAGCAGCCAAGCAAGGACAGGGGGAAGAGAGACCCAGTACTTC.

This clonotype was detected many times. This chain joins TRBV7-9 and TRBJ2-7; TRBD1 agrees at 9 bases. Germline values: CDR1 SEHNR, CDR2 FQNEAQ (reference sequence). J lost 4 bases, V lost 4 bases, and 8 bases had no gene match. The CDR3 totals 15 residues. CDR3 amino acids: CASSSGDRGIYEQYF. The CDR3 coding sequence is TGTGCCAGCAGCTCCGGAGACAGGGGGATATACGAGCAGTACTTC.

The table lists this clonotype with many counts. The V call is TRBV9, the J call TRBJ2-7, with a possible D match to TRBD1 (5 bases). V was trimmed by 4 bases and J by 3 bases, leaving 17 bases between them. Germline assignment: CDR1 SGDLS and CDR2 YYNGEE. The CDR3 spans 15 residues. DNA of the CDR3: TGTGCCAGCAGCAAACAGGAAGCCGGATTCTACGAGCAGTACTTC. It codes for CASSKQEAGFYEQYF.

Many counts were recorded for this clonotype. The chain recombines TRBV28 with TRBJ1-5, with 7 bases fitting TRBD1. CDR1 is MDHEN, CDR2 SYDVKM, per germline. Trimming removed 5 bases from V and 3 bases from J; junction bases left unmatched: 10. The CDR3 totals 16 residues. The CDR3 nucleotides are TGTGCCAGCAGTCCCCCCGGGACAGCGAACAATCAGCCCCAGCATTTT. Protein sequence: CASSPPGTANNQPQHF.

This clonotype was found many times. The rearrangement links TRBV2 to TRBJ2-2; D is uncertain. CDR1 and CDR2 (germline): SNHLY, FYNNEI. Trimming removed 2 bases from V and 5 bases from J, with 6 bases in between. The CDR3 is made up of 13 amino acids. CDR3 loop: CASSELRTGELFF. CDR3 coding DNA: TGTGCCAGCAGTGAATTGAGGACCGGGGAGCTGTTTTTT. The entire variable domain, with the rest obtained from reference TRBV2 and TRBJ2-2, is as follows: EPEVTQTPSHQVTQMGQEVILRCVPISNHLYFYWYRQILGQKVEFLVSFYNNEISEKSEIFDDQFSVERPDGSNFTLKIRSTKLEDSAMYFCASSELRTGELFFGEGSRLTVL.

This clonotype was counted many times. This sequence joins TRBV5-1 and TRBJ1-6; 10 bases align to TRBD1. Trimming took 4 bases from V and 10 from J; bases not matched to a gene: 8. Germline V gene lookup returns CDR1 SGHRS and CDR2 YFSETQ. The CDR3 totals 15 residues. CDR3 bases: TGCGCCAGCAGCCGCTCTGGGACAGGGGAATCACCCCTCCACTTT. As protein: CASSRSGTGESPLHF.

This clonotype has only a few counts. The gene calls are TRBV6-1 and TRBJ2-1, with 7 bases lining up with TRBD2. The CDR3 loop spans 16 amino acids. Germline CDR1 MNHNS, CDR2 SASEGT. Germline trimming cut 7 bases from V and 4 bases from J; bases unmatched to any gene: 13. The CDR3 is CASNSQGLGLYNEQFF. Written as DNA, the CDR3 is TGTGCCAGCAATTCCCAAGGACTAGGACTTTACAATGAGCAGTTCTTC.

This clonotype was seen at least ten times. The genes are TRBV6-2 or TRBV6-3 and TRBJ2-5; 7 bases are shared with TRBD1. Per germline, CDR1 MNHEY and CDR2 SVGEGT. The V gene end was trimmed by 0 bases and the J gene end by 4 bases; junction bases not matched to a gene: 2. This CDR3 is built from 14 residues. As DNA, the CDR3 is TGTGCCAGCAGTTACTCGGGACAGCGAGAGACCCAGTACTTC. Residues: CASSYSGQRETQYF.

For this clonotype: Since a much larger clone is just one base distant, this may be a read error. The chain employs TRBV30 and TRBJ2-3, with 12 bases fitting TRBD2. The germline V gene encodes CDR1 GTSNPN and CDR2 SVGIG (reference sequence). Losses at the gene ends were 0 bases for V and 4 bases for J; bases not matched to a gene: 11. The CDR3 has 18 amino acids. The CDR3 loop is CAWSVGPILAGGADTQYF. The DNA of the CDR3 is TGTGCCTGGAGTGTAGGACCCATACTAGCGGGAGGCGCAGATACGCAGTATTTT.

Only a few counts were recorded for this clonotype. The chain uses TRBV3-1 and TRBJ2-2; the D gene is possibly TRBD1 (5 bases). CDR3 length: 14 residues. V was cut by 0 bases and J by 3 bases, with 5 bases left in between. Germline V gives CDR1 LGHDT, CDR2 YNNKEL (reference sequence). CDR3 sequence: CASSQDRDTGELFF. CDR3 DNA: TGTGCCAGCAGCCAAGACAGGGACACCGGGGAGCTGTTTTTT.

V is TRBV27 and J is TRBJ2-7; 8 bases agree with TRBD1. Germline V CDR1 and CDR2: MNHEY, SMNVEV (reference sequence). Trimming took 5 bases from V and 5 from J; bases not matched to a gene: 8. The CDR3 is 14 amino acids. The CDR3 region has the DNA TGTGCCAGCAGTCTCCGGGACAGGAGGCACGAGCAGTACTTC. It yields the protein CASSLRDRRHEQYF.